A single sample is the source of the 27 T cell receptor beta chains below, sequenced in a study of blood T cell repertoires in COVID-19 (dated by TCRdb to 2018 to 2020). Receptors were amplified or captured by the immunoSEQ multiplex PCR assay. TCRdb retrieved this table from immuneACCESS and kept in-frame rearrangements only. Not all clones are present; in checked studies, unresolved V genes account for under half, and no reason is known for the remainder. The sample table holds hundreds of thousands of clones, of which about 85% were seen once. The ten largest make up over 1.5% of the sample. Material: PBMCs or T cells enriched from blood (not recorded which). These receptors came from a woman aged 18-29 years with acute COVID-19.

CDR3 sequence: CASSSNGRRDTQYF. The DNA of the CDR3 is TGTGCCAGCAGCTCCAACGGTAGGAGAGATACGCAGTATTTT. The chain joins TRBV5-6 to TRBJ2-3; D remains unclear. Trimming removed 3 bases at V and 5 bases at J, with 13 bases between. Germline CDR1 reads SGHDT; CDR2 reads YYEEEE. This CDR3 is built from 14 residues.

V and J are TRBV5-1 and TRBJ1-2, with D maybe TRBD1 (5 bases). V shed 0 bases and J shed 7 bases, with 10 bases lying between them. The CDR3 is 13 residues long. Germline V gives CDR1 SGHRS, CDR2 YFSETQ. The CDR3 sequence: CASSLEGGVGYTF. The CDR3 DNA sequence: TGCGCCAGCAGCTTGGAAGGAGGGGTTGGCTACACCTTC.

The V call is TRBV9, the J call TRBJ2-1; 12 bases line up with TRBD2. Germline-derived CDR1 and CDR2 are SGDLS and YYNGEE. V shed 4 bases and J 7 bases; nucleotides not matched to a gene: 12. The CDR3 is 17 residues long. The CDR3 region is CASSPLAGGPFSNEQFF. CDR3 in DNA: TGTGCCAGCAGCCCTCTAGCGGGAGGGCCGTTTTCGAATGAGCAGTTCTTC.

The rearrangement links TRBV29-1 to TRBJ2-5, with D unclear. Trimming removed 7 bases at V and 5 bases at J, with 20 bases between. In germline, CDR1 is SQVTM, CDR2 ANQGSEA. The CDR3 is 14 amino acids. CDR3 nucleotide sequence: TGCAGCGGCAACCCCGATGCGGCCGGGGAGACCCAGTACTTC. Translated: CSGNPDAAGETQYF.

The chain links TRBV5-3 to TRBJ1-2, with TRBD1 as a possible D gene (5 bases). TRBV5-3 is marked as an open reading frame, function uncertain. The CDR3 has 14 residues. Deletions cut 4 bases from V and 4 bases from J, with 14 bases between. The CDR3 spells CARSPQGSGYGYTF. CDR3 nucleotides: TGTGCCAGAAGCCCTCAGGGTAGTGGCTATGGCTACACCTTC.

V gene TRBV9 combines with J gene TRBJ2-1; the match to TRBD2 covers 11 bases. Germline CDR1 is SGDLS and CDR2 is YYNGEE. Trimming took 0 bases from V and 6 from J; bases not matched to a gene: 5. CDR3 length: 16 amino acids. The CDR3, as DNA: TGTGCCAGCAGCGTAGACGCGGGACTAGCGGCCAATGAGCAGTTCTTC. It specifies CASSVDAGLAANEQFF.

The chain has TRBV4-3 and TRBJ2-7; perhaps TRBD1 as D (6 bases). Deletions cut 1 base from V and 4 bases from J, with 14 bases between. The CDR3 extends over 15 amino acids. CDR1 is LGHNA, CDR2 YSLEER, per germline. In DNA form, the CDR3 reads TGCGCCAGCAGCCAAGTGGGGGACACCCAATACGAGCAGTACTTC. Translating gives CASSQVGDTQYEQYF.

On this clone: The sample has other DNA sequences that encode this CDR3 too. The V call is TRBV7-3, the J call TRBJ2-7, with D tentatively TRBD2 (5 bases). Germline CDR1 SGHTA, CDR2 FQGTGA. V was shortened by 2 bases and J by 4 bases, with 9 bases between the two germline ends. The CDR3 spans 13 residues. CDR3 nucleotides: TGTGCCAGCAGCTTAGCCGAGGGATACGAGCAGTACTTC. This gives the protein CASSLAEGYEQYF.

Regarding this clone: The same CDR3 is also encoded by other DNA sequences in this sample. The gene calls are TRBV29-1 and TRBJ1-4; 11 bases fit TRBD1. The CDR3 is made up of 12 amino acids. The V gene's germline CDR1 is SQVTM and CDR2 ANQGSEA. V lost 6 bases and J lost 7; bases outside the gene matches: 1. The CDR3 DNA follows: TGCAGCGTAGGGACAGGGGGTGAAAAACTGTTTTTT. As protein: CSVGTGGEKLFF.

The rearrangement joins TRBV3-1 (or the pseudogene TRBV3-2) to TRBJ1-1, with D maybe TRBD1 (5 bases). This CDR3 has 15 residues. Germline CDR1 LGHDT, CDR2 YNNKEL (reference sequence). The V and J ends lost 0 bases and 0 bases respectively, with 8 bases between them. The CDR3 nucleotides read TGTGCCAGCAGCCAAGAGGAGGGGATGAACACTGAAGCTTTCTTT. Translated, it gives CASSQEEGMNTEAFF.

The rearrangement joins TRBV11-2 to TRBJ2-3; tentative D call: TRBD1 (6 bases). The CDR3 has 16 amino acids. V was trimmed by 1 base and J by 4 bases, leaving 15 bases between them. Germline-derived CDR1 and CDR2 are SGHAT and FQNNGV. CDR3 nucleotides: TGTGCCAGCAGCTTAGGAACAGGGCCGAGGGCAGATACGCAGTATTTT. Its translation is CASSLGTGPRADTQYF.

In its sample, this clone was seen once. The V call is TRBV3-1 (or the pseudogene TRBV3-2), the J call TRBJ2-3, with D perhaps matching TRBD2 (7 bases). V was pared by 0 bases and J by 1 base, with 11 bases between. The V gene's germline CDR1 is LGHDT and CDR2 YNNKEL (reference sequence). This CDR3 has 16 amino acids. CDR3 in amino acids: CASSQDWGGGTDTQYF. The CDR3 DNA reads as TGTGCCAGCAGCCAAGATTGGGGGGGCGGCACAGATACGCAGTATTTT.

The chain joins TRBV29-1 to TRBJ2-5, with 8 bases identical to TRBD2. The germline gives CDR1 SQVTM, CDR2 ANQGSEA. J lost 5 bases, V lost 6 bases, and 5 bases had no gene match. CDR3 length: 12 residues. The CDR3: CSVGGGEETQYF. CDR3 coding DNA: TGCAGCGTCGGGGGGGGCGAGGAGACCCAGTACTTC.

The rearrangement links TRBV18 to TRBJ2-6; D gene unclear. Germline V gene lookup returns CDR1 KGHSH and CDR2 LQKENI. This CDR3 has 15 residues. Trimming removed 3 bases at V and 0 bases at J, with 6 bases between. CDR3 region: CASSPERSGANVLTF. As DNA, the CDR3 is TGTGCCAGCTCACCCGAGCGCTCTGGGGCCAACGTCCTGACTTTC. The full variable domain, its missing parts supplied by reference TRBV18 and TRBJ2-6, is NAGVMQNPRHLVRRRGQEARLRCSPMKGHSHVYWYRQLPEEGLKFMVYLQKENIIDESGMPKERFSAEFPKEGPSILRIQQVVRGDSAAYFCASSPERSGANVLTFGAGSRLTVL.

This clone turned up a few times. The V and J genes are TRBV3-1 (or the pseudogene TRBV3-2) and TRBJ1-1; D is unresolved. Trimming stripped 1 base from V and 4 bases from J, with 10 bases between. The CDR3 contains 14 residues. The germline gives CDR1 LGHDT, CDR2 YNNKEL (reference sequence). The CDR3 loop is CASSQVSSGTEAFF. DNA for the CDR3: TGTGCCAGCAGCCAAGTTTCGAGCGGCACTGAAGCTTTCTTT.

This chain uses TRBV2 with TRBJ1-2; no definite D call. CDR1 is SNHLY and CDR2 is FYNNEI in the germline V gene. The CDR3 runs to 14 residues. Trimming took off 2 bases at V and 4 bases at J, with 11 bases between the two ends. The CDR3 loop reads CASSESITSYGYTF. The CDR3 coding sequence is TGTGCCAGCAGTGAATCCATAACCAGCTATGGCTACACCTTC.

About this clone: Other nucleotide sequences in the sample specify the same CDR3. The chain carries TRBV29-1 and TRBJ1-2; 7 bases line up with TRBD1. The CDR3 spans 12 residues. The ends lost 4 bases at V and 3 bases at J; junction bases unmatched: 2. From germline, CDR1 is SQVTM and CDR2 ANQGSEA. DNA of the CDR3: TGCAGCGTTGGACAGGGAGACTATGGCTACACCTTC. Protein: CSVGQGDYGYTF.

The chain combines TRBV18 with TRBJ1-2, with 9 nucleotides matching TRBD1. The V segment lost 3 bases and the J segment 6 bases; nucleotides outside the gene matches: 5. The CDR3 loop spans 14 amino acids. Germline loops: CDR1 KGHSH, CDR2 LQKENI. As DNA, the CDR3 is TGTGCCAGCTCACCGGGACAGGGAGTAAATGGCTACACCTTC. Translating it yields CASSPGQGVNGYTF.

In nucleotides, the CDR3 is TGTGCCAGCAGCGCACCCGGGGACCGGAGGGGCACAGATACGCAGTATTTT. Its protein is CASSAPGDRRGTDTQYF. This chain links TRBV9 with TRBJ2-3; D might be TRBD2 (6 bases). Trimming left V 3 bases short and J 1 base short, with 18 bases between. Per the germline V gene, CDR1 is SGDLS and CDR2 is YYNGEE. This CDR3 spans 17 amino acids.

The chain carries TRBV12-5 and TRBJ1-2; 7 nucleotides align to TRBD1. V lost 3 bases, J lost 8 bases, and 6 bases stayed unmatched. This CDR3 region has 13 residues. Germline V gives CDR1 LGHNT, CDR2 FRNRAP. The CDR3 sequence: CASGLRGPEGYTF. For the CDR3, the DNA is TGTGCTAGTGGTTTAAGGGGGCCCGAAGGCTACACCTTC.

The CDR3 loop reads CASSPWGGLNTGELFF. DNA of the CDR3: TGTGCCAGCTCACCCTGGGGAGGGCTGAACACCGGGGAGCTGTTTTTT. The rearrangement joins TRBV18 to TRBJ2-2, with 7 bases identical to TRBD2. The CDR3 covers 16 residues. Trimming cost V 3 bases and J 1 base; bases outside gene matches: 5. Germline V gene lookup returns CDR1 KGHSH and CDR2 LQKENI.

The sample holds one count of this clone. The chain carries TRBV24-1 and TRBJ2-1; 7 bases align to TRBD1. The CDR3 consists of 16 residues. After removal of 2 bases from V and 3 bases from J, the junction contained 6 bases not matched to a gene. In germline, CDR1 is KGHDR, CDR2 SFDVKD. The CDR3 DNA reads as TGTGCCACCAGTGATTGCCTAGGGGGCATCTACAATGAGCAGTTCTTC. Protein sequence: CATSDCLGGIYNEQFF.

V and J are TRBV3-1 (or the pseudogene TRBV3-2) and TRBJ2-7; TRBD1 might be the D (5 bases). Germline V lookup: CDR1 LGHDT, CDR2 YNNKEL (reference sequence). The V and J ends lost 2 bases and 6 bases respectively, with 14 bases between them. CDR3 size: 14 residues. The CDR3 nucleotides read TGTGCCAGCAGCCAAACTACTCCAGGGTTCGAGCAGTACTTC. Translation: CASSQTTPGFEQYF.

The CDR3 bases are TGTGCCAGCAGTTTACGGGGGCCCGGGACTAGCGGGTACAATGAGCAGTTCTTC. Protein product: CASSLRGPGTSGYNEQFF. The genes are TRBV27 and TRBJ2-1, with 12 bases aligning to TRBD2. V lost 2 bases, J lost 4 bases, and 9 bases stayed unmatched. The CDR3 runs 18 residues. The germline gives CDR1 MNHEY, CDR2 SMNVEV (reference sequence).

V gene TRBV7-9 combines with J gene TRBJ1-4; D unclear. Germline V gene lookup returns CDR1 SEHNR and CDR2 FQNEAQ (reference sequence). Trimming shortened V by 5 bases and J by 4 bases, and 11 bases separated the two germline ends. The CDR3 sequence is 14 residues long. DNA of the CDR3: TGTGCCAGCAGCAGAACAGATGATAATGAAAAACTGTTTTTT. It codes for CASSRTDDNEKLFF. The variable domain in full, completed from reference TRBV7-9 and TRBJ1-4, reads DTGVSQNPRHKITKRGQNVTFRCDPISEHNRLYWYRQTLGQGPEFLTYFQNEAQLEKSRLLSDRFSAERPKGSFSTLEIQRTEQGDSAMYLCASSRTDDNEKLFFGSGTQLSVL.

V usage is TRBV18 and J usage is TRBJ1-2; D is undetermined. The germline V gene has CDR1 KGHSH and CDR2 LQKENI. There are 14 residues in the CDR3. V was trimmed by 3 bases and J by 8 bases, leaving 16 bases between them. CDR3 nucleotides: TGTGCCAGCTCACCGGGGAGGGATTTGCGGGGCTACACCTTC. Translation: CASSPGRDLRGYTF. Complete variable domain (other parts from reference TRBV18 and TRBJ1-2): NAGVMQNPRHLVRRRGQEARLRCSPMKGHSHVYWYRQLPEEGLKFMVYLQKENIIDESGMPKERFSAEFPKEGPSILRIQQVVRGDSAAYFCASSPGRDLRGYTFGSGTRLTVV.

The chain recombines TRBV18 with TRBJ1-3; D remains unclear. This CDR3 has 16 amino acids. Germline-derived CDR1 and CDR2 are KGHSH and LQKENI. Deletions cut 3 bases from V and 1 base from J, with 13 bases between. CDR3 in DNA: TGTGCCAGCTCACCGGCCACGGGGTTGTCTGGAAACACCATATATTTT. Amino acids: CASSPATGLSGNTIYF.